This entry is about one T cell receptor (beta chain). Patients in Seattle were enrolled during active infection, then followed longitudinally. From germline, CDR1 is MDHEN and CDR2 SYDVKM. The CDR3 contains 16 residues. V was pared by 2 bases and J by 5 bases, with 8 bases of the junction left unmatched. This entry comes from a study of blood T cell repertoires in COVID-19. Study summary: Acute and convalescent COVID-19 samples came from the United States, Italy and Spain.

In the original processing: Reference gene primer amplification yielded estimated nucleated cell counts. Measured with immunoSEQ multiplex PCR; TCRdb has only the in-frame clones, and not every one. V, J and clone size are those of that table, while D and trimming were read from the DNA. The data show 200,000 to 250,000 clones, with about 83% seen just once and around 1.3% held by the top ten. This rearrangement joins TRBV28 to TRBJ2-1; 8 positions agree with TRBD1. Source material: peripheral blood. The receptor comes from a woman aged 25 to 39 with COVID-19, enrolled during active disease. The CDR3 bases are TGTGCCAGCAGTTTAAGGTCCCAGGGGGCAAACAATGAGCAGTTCTTC. It codes for CASSLRSQGANNEQFF.